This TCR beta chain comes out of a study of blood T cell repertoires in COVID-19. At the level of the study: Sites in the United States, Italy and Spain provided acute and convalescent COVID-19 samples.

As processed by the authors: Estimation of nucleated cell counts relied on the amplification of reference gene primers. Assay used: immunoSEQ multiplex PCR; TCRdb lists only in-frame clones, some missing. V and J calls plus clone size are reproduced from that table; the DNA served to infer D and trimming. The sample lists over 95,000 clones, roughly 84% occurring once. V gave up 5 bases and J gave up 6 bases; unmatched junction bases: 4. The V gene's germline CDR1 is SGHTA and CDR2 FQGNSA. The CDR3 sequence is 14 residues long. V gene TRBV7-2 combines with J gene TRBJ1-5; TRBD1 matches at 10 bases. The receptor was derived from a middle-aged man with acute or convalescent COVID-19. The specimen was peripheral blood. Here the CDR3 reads CASSLDRGRQPQHF. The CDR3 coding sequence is TGTGCCAGCAGCCTAGACAGGGGGCGTCAGCCCCAGCATTTT.